This T cell receptor beta chain originates from a study of blood T cell repertoires in COVID-19 (dated by TCRdb to about 2020). For context, the study as a whole: Samples covering the acute and convalescent phases of COVID-19 were provided by collaborators in the United States, Italy and Spain. The prospective study material was composed of cDNA or gDNA derived from T cells, B-cell-depleted T cells, or PBMCs. Subjects who had been exposed to COVID-19, were actively infected with it, or had recovered from it provided the deeply sampled blood TCRbeta repertoires that made up the dataset. The repertoires were made available in a free public database intended to serve as a resource for research on the immune response to SARS-CoV-2. Samples were obtained from the ongoing ImmuneRACE study (first 160 participants) and from roughly 1,300 subjects provided by 6 global collaborators. A de-identified subject ID, COVID-19 status, age in years and sex were almost always included in the sample metadata. HLA class I and class II types, where available, came from metadata supplied by the sample provider rather than from assay-based typing. Paper-wide results and their limitations: Clinical and demographic metadata were provided uncurated, with the amount varying by source and participant.

The immunoSEQ Assay, a bias-controlled multiplex PCR, was used to amplify TCRbeta CDR3 regions from genomic DNA. The study's own analysis went as follows. The number of nucleated cells in each sample was estimated from the amplification of reference gene primers within the assay. To quantify the absolute abundance of each unique TCRbeta CDR3 rearrangement, sequence reads were collapsed and filtered. Productive Simpson clonality was computed per sample as the square root of Simpson's diversity index over productive rearrangements. As stored in TCRdb, this immuneACCESS dataset retains in-frame rearrangements with V and J assigned. A fraction of the clones does not appear; measured against another copy, unresolved V genes explain less than half of the discrepancy, and the remainder lacks a known reason. The V and J calls and clone size come from that table; D and trimming were worked out from the DNA. This sample has more than 60,000 clones in its table, and approximately 92% of those were observed once. Clones ranked in the top ten supply 6.9% of the sample.

From the germline V gene (reference sequence), CDR1 is LNHDA and CDR2 is SQIVND. The CDR3 contains 15 residues, cysteine and phenylalanine counted. The retained sequence is limited to the CDR3, 45 bases, with the frame set at the first base. The trim is 3 bases for V and 3 bases for J, with a gap of 12 bases between the germline ends. Comments on this clone: It lacks a known antigen. No base qualities exist here, and no much larger clone lies one base off it.

Whole blood was collected in K2EDTA tubes by collaborating institutions according to the institutions' own protocols. For TCRbeta analysis, collaborators shipped samples as frozen whole blood, isolated PBMCs, or DNA extracted from either of those sample types. The rearrangement combines TRBV19 with TRBJ1-5; no D gene is confidently identified. This receptor was taken from a human donor in a cohort sampled during active COVID-19. Material for sequencing was peripheral blood. Read as DNA, the sequence is TGTGCCAGTAGTATTGCGGAGCTTTTCAATCAGCCCCAGCATTTT. It encodes CASSIAELFNQPQHF.